Shown below are 9 T cell receptor beta chains from a single sample sequenced in a study of blood T cell repertoires in COVID-19. Method: immunoSEQ multiplex PCR; TCRdb's copy keeps in-frame clones and lacks some. Among about 130,000 clones listed, approximately 80% were seen once. The sequenced sample was peripheral blood. The receptors derive from a woman aged 55-70 years with acute or convalescent COVID-19.

J is TRBJ2-2 and V is TRBV18; D is perhaps TRBD2 (6 bases). The CDR3 is 17 residues long. V lost 4 bases, J lost 3 bases, and 18 bases lay in between. Germline V CDR1 and CDR2: KGHSH, LQKENI. The CDR3 nucleotides read TGTGCCAGCTCACGGAGGGAGCAGCGGGCCTACACCGGGGAGCTGTTTTTT. This sequence encodes CASSRREQRAYTGELFF.

The rearrangement joins TRBV11-2 to TRBJ2-5, with 8 bases lining up with TRBD2. The ends lost 3 bases at V and 2 bases at J; junction bases unmatched: 8. CDR3 size: 16 residues. Germline assignment: CDR1 SGHAT and CDR2 FQNNGV. Here the CDR3 reads CASSFYGGGLQETQYF. The DNA of the CDR3 is TGTGCCAGCAGCTTTTACGGGGGGGGGCTTCAAGAGACCCAGTACTTC.

The chain uses TRBV10-3 and TRBJ1-3, with 7 nucleotides matching TRBD1. CDR3 length equals 14 residues. V lost 4 bases and J lost 0; bases outside the gene matches: 0. CDR1 is ENHRY and CDR2 is SYGVKD in the germline V gene. The CDR3 DNA follows: TGTGCCATCAGTGGGACAGGCTCTGGAAACACCATATATTTT. It specifies CAISGTGSGNTIYF.

V gene TRBV5-1 combines with J gene TRBJ1-2; maybe TRBD1 (5 bases). Deletions cut 4 bases from V and 5 bases from J, with 15 bases between. Germline assignment: CDR1 SGHRS and CDR2 YFSETQ. This CDR3 spans 14 amino acids. CDR3 in DNA: TGCGCCAGCAGCGCCCCGGGACTGAGATATGGCTACACCTTC. Protein product: CASSAPGLRYGYTF.

The V gene is TRBV30, the J gene TRBJ1-4; 9 positions agree with TRBD1. CDR1 is GTSNPN and CDR2 is SVGIG in the germline V gene (reference sequence). V lost 7 bases to trimming and J lost 7 bases; unmatched junction nucleotides: 1. The CDR3 sequence is 11 residues long. The CDR3 region is CALDRGEKLFF. The CDR3 bases are TGTGCCTTGGACAGGGGTGAAAAACTGTTTTTT.

The CDR3 sequence: CASSPRGGRYNEQFF. The CDR3 DNA sequence: TGTGCCAGCAGTCCGAGGGGGGGACGCTACAATGAGCAGTTCTTC. The rearrangement joins TRBV6-6 to TRBJ2-1; weak D call: TRBD2 (7 bases). The ends were cut back, 5 bases at V and 3 bases at J, with 14 bases in the middle. The length of the CDR3 is 15 residues. The germline CDR1 and CDR2 sequences are MNHNY and SVGAGI (reference sequence).

The chain links TRBV7-2 to TRBJ1-5; D might be TRBD1 (5 bases). CDR1 and CDR2 from the germline V gene are SGHTA and FQGNSA. Trimming removed 6 bases at V and 2 bases at J, with 14 bases between. The length of the CDR3 is 15 residues. CDR3 DNA: TGTGCCAGCAGTAGGGGAGGCGTTGGCAATCAGCCCCAGCATTTT. Its protein product is CASSRGGVGNQPQHF. Full variable domain (remainder filled in from reference TRBV7-2 and TRBJ1-5): GAGVSQSPSNKVTEKGKDVELRCDPISGHTALYWYRQSLGQGLEFLIYFQGNSAPDKSGLPSDRFSAERTGGSVSTLTIQRTQQEDSAVYLCASSRGGVGNQPQHFGDGTRLSIL.

CDR3 coding DNA: TGTGCCTGGAGTGTAGTGTCGGGGATAGATACGCAGTATTTT. It yields the protein CAWSVVSGIDTQYF. The chain uses TRBV30 and TRBJ2-3; weak D call: TRBD2 (5 bases). The V gene's germline CDR1 is GTSNPN and CDR2 SVGIG (reference sequence). This CDR3 contains 14 residues. The germline V and J ends were trimmed by 0 bases and 5 bases, with 12 bases remaining between them.

This chain connects TRBV6-5 to TRBJ1-1, with 8 nucleotides matching TRBD1. This CDR3 region has 12 residues. J was trimmed by 5 bases and V by 11 bases; bases with no gene match: 7. The germline gives CDR1 MNHEY, CDR2 SVGAGI. CDR3 amino acids: CAGGQVRTEAFF. The CDR3 coding sequence is TGTGCCGGGGGACAGGTGAGGACTGAAGCTTTCTTT.